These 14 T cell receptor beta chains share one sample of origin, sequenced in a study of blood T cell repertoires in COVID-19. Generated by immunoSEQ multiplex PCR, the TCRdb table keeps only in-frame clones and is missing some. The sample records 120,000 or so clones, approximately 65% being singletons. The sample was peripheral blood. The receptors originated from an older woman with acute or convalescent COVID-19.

The CDR3 here is CAVGAGTSPLHF. The CDR3 DNA reads TGTGCTGTGGGGGCCGGGACTTCACCCCTCCACTTT. This chain uses TRBV6-5 with TRBJ1-6; D might be TRBD1 (6 bases). Germline CDR1 MNHEY, CDR2 SVGAGI. This CDR3 has 12 residues.

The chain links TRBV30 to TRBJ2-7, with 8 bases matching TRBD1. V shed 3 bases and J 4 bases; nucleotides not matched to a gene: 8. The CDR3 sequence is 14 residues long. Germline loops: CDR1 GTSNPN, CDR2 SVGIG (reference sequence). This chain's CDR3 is CAWSIPQGAYEQYF. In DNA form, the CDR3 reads TGTGCCTGGAGCATCCCCCAGGGGGCATACGAGCAGTACTTC.

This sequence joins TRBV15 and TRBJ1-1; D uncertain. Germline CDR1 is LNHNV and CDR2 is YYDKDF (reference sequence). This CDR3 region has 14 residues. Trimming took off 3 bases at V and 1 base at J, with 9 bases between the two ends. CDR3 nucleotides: TGTGCCACCAGCAGGGTGCGGGGGAACACTGAAGCTTTCTTT. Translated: CATSRVRGNTEAFF.

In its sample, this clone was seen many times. The CDR3 loop reads CASSPGGESRTEAFF. The CDR3 bases are TGTGCCAGCTCACCGGGGGGGGAAAGCAGAACTGAAGCTTTCTTT. The chain uses TRBV18 and TRBJ1-1; D possibly corresponds to TRBD1 (5 bases). Trimming removed 3 bases from V and 5 bases from J, with 16 bases in between. Germline-derived CDR1 and CDR2 are KGHSH and LQKENI. CDR3 size: 15 residues.

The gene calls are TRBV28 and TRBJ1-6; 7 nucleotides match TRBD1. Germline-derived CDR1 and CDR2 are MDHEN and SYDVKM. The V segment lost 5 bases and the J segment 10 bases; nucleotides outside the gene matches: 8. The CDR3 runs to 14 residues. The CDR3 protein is CASSTPPGQSPLHF. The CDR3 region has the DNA TGTGCCAGCAGTACTCCCCCGGGACAGTCACCCCTCCACTTT. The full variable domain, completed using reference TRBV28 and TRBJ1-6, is DVKVTQSSRYLVKRTGEKVFLECVQDMDHENMFWYRQDPGLGLRLIYFSYDVKMKEKGDIPEGYSVSREKKERFSLILESASTNQTSMYLCASSTPPGQSPLHFGNGTRLTVT.

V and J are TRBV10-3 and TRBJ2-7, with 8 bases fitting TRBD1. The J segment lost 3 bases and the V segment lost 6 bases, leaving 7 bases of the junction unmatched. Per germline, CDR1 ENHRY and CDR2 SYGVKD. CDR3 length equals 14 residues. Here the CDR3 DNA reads TGTGCCATCAGAGATGGACAGGGAGGCTACGAGCAGTACTTC. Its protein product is CAIRDGQGGYEQYF.

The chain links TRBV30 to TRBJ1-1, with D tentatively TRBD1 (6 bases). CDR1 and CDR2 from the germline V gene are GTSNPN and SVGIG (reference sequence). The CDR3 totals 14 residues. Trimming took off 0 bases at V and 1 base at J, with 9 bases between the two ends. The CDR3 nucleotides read TGTGCCTGGAGTGTGGACAGAAGGAACACTGAAGCTTTCTTT. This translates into CAWSVDRRNTEAFF. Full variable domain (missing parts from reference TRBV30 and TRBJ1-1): SQTIHQWPATLVQPVGSPLSLECTVEGTSNPNLYWYRQAAGRGLQLLFYSVGIGQISSEVPQNLSASRPQDRQFILSSKKLLLSDSGFYLCAWSVDRRNTEAFFGQGTRLTVV.

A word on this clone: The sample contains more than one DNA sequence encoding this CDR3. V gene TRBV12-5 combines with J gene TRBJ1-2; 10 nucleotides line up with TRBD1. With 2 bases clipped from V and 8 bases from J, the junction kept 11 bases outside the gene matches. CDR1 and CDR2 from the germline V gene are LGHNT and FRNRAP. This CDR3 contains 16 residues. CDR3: CASGLSRGQGLRGYTF. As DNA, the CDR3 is TGTGCTAGTGGTTTGTCAAGGGGACAGGGGCTCCGGGGCTACACCTTC.

Written as DNA, the CDR3 is TGCAGCGCCTCCCCAGGGACAGGATACGAGCAGTACTTC. This translates into CSASPGTGYEQYF. This chain uses TRBV29-1 with TRBJ2-7, with 8 bases aligning to TRBD1. Germline CDR1 reads SQVTM; CDR2 reads ANQGSEA. The J segment lost 4 bases and the V segment lost 7 bases, leaving 9 bases of the junction unmatched. The CDR3 contains 13 residues.

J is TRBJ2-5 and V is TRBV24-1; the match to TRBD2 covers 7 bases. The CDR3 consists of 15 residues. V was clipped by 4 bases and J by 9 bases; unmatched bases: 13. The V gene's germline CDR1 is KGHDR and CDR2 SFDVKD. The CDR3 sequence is CATSDSASGWRAQYF. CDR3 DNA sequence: TGTGCCACCAGTGACTCCGCTAGCGGTTGGAGGGCCCAGTACTTC.

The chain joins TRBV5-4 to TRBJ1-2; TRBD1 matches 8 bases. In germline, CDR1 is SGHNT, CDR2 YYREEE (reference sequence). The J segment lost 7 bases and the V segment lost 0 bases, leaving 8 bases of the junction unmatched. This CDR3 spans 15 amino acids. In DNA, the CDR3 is TGTGCCAGCAGCTTGGGGCAGGGGGCGCAAATTGGCTACACCTTC. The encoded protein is CASSLGQGAQIGYTF.

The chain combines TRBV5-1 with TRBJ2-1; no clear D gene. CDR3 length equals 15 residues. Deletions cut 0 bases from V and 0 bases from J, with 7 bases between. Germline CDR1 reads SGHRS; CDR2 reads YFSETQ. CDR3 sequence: CASSLDGSSYNEQFF. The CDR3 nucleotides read TGCGCCAGCAGCTTGGACGGTTCCTCCTACAATGAGCAGTTCTTC.

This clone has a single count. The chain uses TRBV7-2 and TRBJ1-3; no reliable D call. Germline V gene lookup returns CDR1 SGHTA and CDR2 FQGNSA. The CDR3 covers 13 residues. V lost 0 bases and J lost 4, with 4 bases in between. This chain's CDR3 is CASSLARGNTIYF. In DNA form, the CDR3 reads TGTGCCAGCAGCTTAGCGCGAGGAAACACCATATATTTT. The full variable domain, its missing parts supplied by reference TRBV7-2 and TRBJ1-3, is GAGVSQSPSNKVTEKGKDVELRCDPISGHTALYWYRQSLGQGLEFLIYFQGNSAPDKSGLPSDRFSAERTGGSVSTLTIQRTQQEDSAVYLCASSLARGNTIYFGEGSWLTVV.

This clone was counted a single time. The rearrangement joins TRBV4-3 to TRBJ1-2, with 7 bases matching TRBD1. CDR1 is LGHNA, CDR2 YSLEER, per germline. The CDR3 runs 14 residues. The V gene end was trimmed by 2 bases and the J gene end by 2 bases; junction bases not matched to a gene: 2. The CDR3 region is CASSQNRGNYGYTF. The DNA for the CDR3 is TGCGCCAGCAGCCAAAACAGGGGCAACTATGGCTACACCTTC.